Below, one T cell receptor beta chain is given with its context. Antigen: not known. This CDR3 comprises 14 residues. Germline values: CDR1 SGHRS, CDR2 YFSETQ. The ends were cut back, 3 bases at V and 10 bases at J, with 19 bases in the middle. The data belong to a study of cytomegalovirus exposure and HLA in healthy donors. The study's findings and limits: Prior analysis indicated that the majority of TCR beta V segments exhibited productivity approximately 87% or approximately 30% of the time.

PCR amplification relied on 60 Vbeta primers (plus 13 Jbeta primers). Generated by immunoSEQ multiplex PCR, the TCRdb table keeps only in-frame clones and is missing some. This table has roughly 63,000 clones, approximately 75% appearing once. The rearrangement links TRBV5-1 to TRBJ1-2; D perhaps matches TRBD1 (5 bases). This receptor was taken from a man aged 45-65 years in good health and CMV-seropositive. Material: PBMCs. The CDR3 loop reads CASSSPLEGRFYTF. CDR3 in DNA: TGCGCCAGCAGCTCCCCTTTGGAGGGGCGCTTCTACACCTTC. Supplemented by reference TRBV5-1 and TRBJ1-2, the full variable domain reads KAGVTQTPRYLIKTRGQQVTLSCSPISGHRSVSWYQQTPGQGLQFLFEYFSETQRNKGNFPGRFSGRQFSNSRSEMNVSTLELGDSALYLCASSSPLEGRFYTFGSGTRLTVV.